The present TCR beta chain was sequenced within a study of T cells after yellow fever vaccination. Study summary: SMART-Seq v4 Ultra Low Input prepared the low-cell-number fractions.

This clonotype occurred a few times. As yet, its antigen is unknown. The CDR3 length is 16 residues. Germline CDR1 is SGDLS and CDR2 is YYNGEE. The V gene end was trimmed by 4 bases and the J gene end by 4 bases; junction bases not matched to a gene: 9. Findings and caveats of the study: The booster saw the reappearance of most primary-vaccination clones (96% CD4, 80% to 90% CD8).

TCRdb independently ran MiXCR on the 5' RACE reads; one entry per CDR3 protein. Of hundreds of thousands of distinct CDR3 sequences in the sample, about 19% were seen once. The receptor comes from a man younger than 40 who received the YFV17D yellow fever vaccine. The rearrangement joins TRBV9 to TRBJ2-3, with 10 bases identical to TRBD2. The sequenced sample was PBMCs, obtained 15 days after the yellow fever booster vaccination. The CDR3 reads CASSFTGLAISDTQYF. In DNA form, the CDR3 reads TGTGCCAGCAGCTTCACGGGACTAGCGATCTCAGATACGCAGTATTTT.